The 8 T cell receptor beta chains given below trace back to one sample, sequenced in a study of T cell clones after liver transplantation. Profiled with immunoSEQ multiplex PCR; TCRdb holds only in-frame clones, not every one. The table has roughly 100,000 clones, approximately 78% seen once. Sample: CD4+ T cells from blood, taken before liver transplant. Receptors originate from a human donor who received a liver transplant.

The chain has TRBV7-3 and TRBJ2-2; the match to TRBD1 covers 7 bases. The germline V gene has CDR1 SGHTA and CDR2 FQGTGA. With 4 bases clipped from V and 4 bases from J, the junction kept 6 bases outside the gene matches. The CDR3 loop spans 15 amino acids. The CDR3 region is CASSSRQGFTGELFF. The CDR3 region has the DNA TGTGCCAGCAGCTCCCGACAGGGCTTCACCGGGGAGCTGTTTTTT. Supplemented by reference TRBV7-3 and TRBJ2-2, the full variable domain reads GAGVSQTPSNKVTEKGKYVELRCDPISGHTALYWYRQSLGQGPEFLIYFQGTGAADDSGLPNDRFFAVRPEGSVSTLKIQRTERGDSAVYLCASSSRQGFTGELFFGEGSRLTVL.

The CDR3 sequence is CASSNPGTFLNTEAFF. As DNA, the CDR3 is TGTGCCAGTAGCAACCCTGGGACGTTTCTAAACACTGAAGCTTTCTTT. The chain links TRBV19 to TRBJ1-1; weak D call: TRBD1 (5 bases). The length of the CDR3 is 16 residues. CDR1 and CDR2 (germline): LNHDA, SQIVND (reference sequence). The V end was cut by 6 bases, the J end by 2 bases, with 19 bases between.

This clone was observed a single time. This rearrangement joins TRBV5-1 to TRBJ2-2; TRBD1 might be the D (6 bases). From germline, CDR1 is SGHRS and CDR2 YFSETQ. With 1 base removed from V and 5 bases from J, the gap between germline ends came to 12 bases. This CDR3 spans 15 amino acids. The CDR3 here is CASSLYRVDTGELFF. The CDR3, as DNA: TGCGCCAGCAGCTTGTACAGGGTTGATACCGGGGAGCTGTTTTTT.

This clone occurred many times. The chain has TRBV5-8 and TRBJ1-2, with a possible D match to TRBD1 (5 bases). Germline lookup yields CDR1 SGHTS and CDR2 YDEGEE. This CDR3 contains 14 residues. V lost 1 base, J lost 1 base, and 8 bases lay in between. CDR3 DNA: TGTGCCAGCAGCTTGAGGGGCGTTAACTATGGCTACACCTTC. As protein: CASSLRGVNYGYTF.

The chain has TRBV28 and TRBJ2-3; 7 positions agree with TRBD2. CDR3 length equals 16 residues. CDR1 and CDR2 from the germline V gene are MDHEN and SYDVKM. V shed 5 bases, J shed 1 base, and the junction held 9 bases outside the gene matches. The CDR3 nucleotides are TGTGCCAGCAGTCCAGCGTCTAGCGGAGGCACAGATACGCAGTATTTT. It specifies CASSPASSGGTDTQYF.

The table lists this clone with a few counts. This rearrangement joins TRBV6-5 to TRBJ2-2; 7 positions match TRBD2. V gave up 0 bases and J gave up 6 bases; unmatched junction bases: 7. The CDR3 contains 16 residues. The V gene's germline CDR1 is MNHEY and CDR2 SVGAGI. CDR3 in amino acids: CASSYSAGPGAGELFF. The CDR3 DNA is TGTGCCAGCAGTTACTCAGCGGGACCGGGCGCCGGGGAGCTGTTTTTT.

This clone was seen only a few times. This chain connects TRBV28 to TRBJ1-2, with TRBD1 identical over 11 bases. The germline gives CDR1 MDHEN, CDR2 SYDVKM. The CDR3 sequence is 15 residues long. V shed 3 bases, J shed 5 bases, and the junction held 5 bases outside the gene matches. The CDR3 protein is CASSFSGQGAYGYTF. The CDR3 nucleotides read TGTGCCAGCAGTTTTTCCGGACAGGGGGCATATGGCTACACCTTC.

This clone has a handful of counts. This rearrangement joins TRBV6-1 to TRBJ2-1, with TRBD2 identical over 12 bases. The trim removed 4 bases at V and 9 bases at J, leaving 4 bases unmatched. Germline CDR1 MNHNS, CDR2 SASEGT. This CDR3 comprises 14 residues. As DNA, the CDR3 is TGTGCCAGCAGTGGACTAGCGGGAGCAGGTGAGCAGTTCTTC. Its translation: CASSGLAGAGEQFF.